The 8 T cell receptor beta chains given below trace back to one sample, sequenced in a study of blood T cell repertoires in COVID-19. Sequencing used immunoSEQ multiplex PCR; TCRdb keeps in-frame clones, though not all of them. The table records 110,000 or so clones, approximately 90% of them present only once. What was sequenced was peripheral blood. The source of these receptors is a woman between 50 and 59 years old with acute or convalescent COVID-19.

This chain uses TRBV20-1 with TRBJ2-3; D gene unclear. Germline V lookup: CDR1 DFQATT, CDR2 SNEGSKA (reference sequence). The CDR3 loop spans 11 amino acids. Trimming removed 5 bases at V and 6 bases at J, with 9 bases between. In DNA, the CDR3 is TGCAGTGCTTTAAAACTCGATACGCAGTATTTT. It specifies CSALKLDTQYF.

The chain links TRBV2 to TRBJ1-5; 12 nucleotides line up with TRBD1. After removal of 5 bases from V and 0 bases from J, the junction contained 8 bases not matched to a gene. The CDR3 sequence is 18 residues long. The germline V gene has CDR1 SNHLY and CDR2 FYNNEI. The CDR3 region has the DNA TGTGCCAGCAGTAGGGGGACAGGGGGCGGTTATAGCAATCAGCCCCAGCATTTT. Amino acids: CASSRGTGGGYSNQPQHF.

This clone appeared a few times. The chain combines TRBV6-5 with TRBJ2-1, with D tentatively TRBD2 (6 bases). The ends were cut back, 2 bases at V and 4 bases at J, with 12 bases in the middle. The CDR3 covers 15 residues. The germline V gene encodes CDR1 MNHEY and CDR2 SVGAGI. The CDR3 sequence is CASSYPGGRYNEQFF. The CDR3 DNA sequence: TGTGCCAGCAGTTACCCCGGGGGTAGGTACAATGAGCAGTTCTTC.

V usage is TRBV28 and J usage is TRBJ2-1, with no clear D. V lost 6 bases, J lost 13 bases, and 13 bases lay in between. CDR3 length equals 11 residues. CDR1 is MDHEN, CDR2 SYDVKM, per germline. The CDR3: CASSLDQDQFF. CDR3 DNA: TGTGCCAGCAGCCTAGACCAAGATCAGTTCTTC.

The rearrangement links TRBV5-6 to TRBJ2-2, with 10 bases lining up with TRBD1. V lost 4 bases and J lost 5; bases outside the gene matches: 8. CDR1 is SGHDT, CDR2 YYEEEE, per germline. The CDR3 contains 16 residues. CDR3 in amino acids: CASSLRDRGVTGELFF. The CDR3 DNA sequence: TGTGCCAGCAGCCTGAGGGACAGGGGAGTTACCGGGGAGCTGTTTTTT.

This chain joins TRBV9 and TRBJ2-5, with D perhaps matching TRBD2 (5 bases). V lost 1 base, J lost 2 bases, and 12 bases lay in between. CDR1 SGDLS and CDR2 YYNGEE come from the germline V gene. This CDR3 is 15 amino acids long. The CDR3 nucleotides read TGTGCCAGCAGCGTATATGGCGGACTTCAAGAGACCCAGTACTTC. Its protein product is CASSVYGGLQETQYF.

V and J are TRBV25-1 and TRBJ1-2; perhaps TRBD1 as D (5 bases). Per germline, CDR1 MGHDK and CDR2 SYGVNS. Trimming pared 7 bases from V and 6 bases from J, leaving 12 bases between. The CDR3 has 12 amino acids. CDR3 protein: CASNWGADGYTF. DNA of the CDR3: TGTGCCAGCAACTGGGGCGCGGATGGCTACACCTTC.

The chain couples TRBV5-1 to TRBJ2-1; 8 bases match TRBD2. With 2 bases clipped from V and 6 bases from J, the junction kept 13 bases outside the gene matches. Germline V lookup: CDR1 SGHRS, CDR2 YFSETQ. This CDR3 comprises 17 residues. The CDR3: CASSLEAGAEWGNEQFF. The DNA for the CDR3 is TGCGCCAGCAGCTTAGAAGCGGGGGCCGAATGGGGCAATGAGCAGTTCTTC. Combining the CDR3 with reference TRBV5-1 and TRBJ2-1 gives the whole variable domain KAGVTQTPRYLIKTRGQQVTLSCSPISGHRSVSWYQQTPGQGLQFLFEYFSETQRNKGNFPGRFSGRQFSNSRSEMNVSTLELGDSALYLCASSLEAGAEWGNEQFFGPGTRLTVL.